This T cell receptor beta chain was identified in a study of T cell responses to AZD1222 COVID-19 vaccine. Study results and caveats: At study baseline, merely several AZD1222 recipients were seropositive. Variant regions that are unmutated are reportedly the target of nearly half of spike-specific TCRs. Clonal diversity was possibly underestimated, and the donors were mostly white British, with more females. The study found vaccine-associated CD4 TCRs spanning spike, dominant at 160-218 and 743-854.

This clone was seen only a few times. Its specificity is not known. V lost 2 bases, J lost 13 bases, and 14 bases lay in between. There are 12 residues in the CDR3. Germline CDR1 and CDR2: KGHSH and LQKENI. The method was immunoSEQ multiplex PCR; TCRdb's version includes in-frame clones alone and lacks a portion of them. This sample carries over 35,000 clones, about four fifths of them seen once, and the ten largest clones take roughly 22%. The chain uses TRBV18 and TRBJ1-1; possibly TRBD1 for D (5 bases). The source of this sequence is an adult who received the MenACWY meningococcal vaccine as a control. Here the sequenced sample was peripheral blood, taken 28 days after the second dose of the MenACWY control vaccine. The CDR3 nucleotides are TGTGCCAGCTCACCAGCCAGGGCGGTTGGTTTCTTT. Its translation: CASSPARAVGFF.